This entry describes one T cell receptor (beta chain). The study used approximately 92 million PBMCs per unsorted sample for genomic DNA. The test was conducted at deep level. The assay was immunoSEQ multiplex PCR, and TCRdb's table has in-frame clones only and misses some. Of a few hundred thousand clones listed, 65% to 80% are singletons. This sample was taken from a study of shared clonotypes between healthy human individuals. With V trimmed by 5 bases and J by 3 bases, 11 bases remained unmatched. This CDR3 region has 16 residues. Germline CDR1 and CDR2: LNHDA and SQIVND (reference sequence). This clonotype was sampled from a woman aged 40 to 50 in good health. Some clones in this sample may be carry-over from other donors' samples. The rearrangement links TRBV19 to TRBJ2-5; TRBD2 matches at 8 bases. Sequenced sample: PBMCs. The CDR3 region is CASSSLAVLSEETQYF. CDR3 nucleotides: TGTGCCAGTAGTTCACTAGCGGTACTTTCAGAAGAGACCCAGTACTTC.